This passage covers 27 T cell receptor beta chains from one sample sequenced in a study of shared clonotypes between healthy human individuals. The assay was immunoSEQ multiplex PCR, and TCRdb's table has in-frame clones only and misses some. The sample records 2,500,000 or so clones, 80% to 95% being singletons. Sequences were obtained from naive CD4+ T cells from PBMCs. The subset denotes: CD45RA+ positively selected. The receptors come from a young man in good health. Some clones in this sample may be carry-over from other donors' samples.

The chain carries TRBV30 and TRBJ1-5, with a tentative D call TRBD1 (6 bases). CDR1 and CDR2 from the germline V gene are GTSNPN and SVGIG (reference sequence). This CDR3 has 15 amino acids. Trimming stripped 1 base from V and 0 bases from J, with 10 bases between. DNA for the CDR3: TGTGCCTGGAGTGCGCAGGGGCCTAGCAATCAGCCCCAGCATTTT. It encodes CAWSAQGPSNQPQHF.

The chain links TRBV27 to TRBJ2-3; D remains unclear. The CDR3 has 14 amino acids. V lost 6 bases, J lost 0 bases, and 10 bases lay in between. Germline CDR1 is MNHEY and CDR2 is SMNVEV (reference sequence). Here the CDR3 reads CASSRRASTDTQYF. CDR3 in DNA: TGTGCCAGCAGCCGACGGGCCAGCACAGATACGCAGTATTTT.

This chain links TRBV29-1 with TRBJ2-3; TRBD2 matches at 9 bases. V gave up 4 bases and J gave up 5 bases; unmatched junction bases: 7. The CDR3 covers 14 residues. CDR1 is SQVTM, CDR2 ANQGSEA, per germline. As DNA, the CDR3 is TGCAGCGTTGGGGCTAGCGGGATGGAAGATACGCAGTATTTT. Protein sequence: CSVGASGMEDTQYF.

The chain couples TRBV9 to TRBJ2-7, with D perhaps matching TRBD2 (5 bases). Deletions cut 3 bases from V and 2 bases from J, with 15 bases between. The CDR3 loop spans 15 amino acids. CDR1 is SGDLS and CDR2 is YYNGEE in the germline V gene. Written as DNA, the CDR3 is TGTGCCAGCAGCGCCCGAGCCGGGAAACCCTACGAGCAGTACTTC. This codes for CASSARAGKPYEQYF.

Concerning this clone: Other DNA sequences in this sample translate to the same CDR3. The gene calls are TRBV9 and TRBJ2-7, with D perhaps TRBD2 (5 bases). This CDR3 is 14 amino acids long. Germline CDR1 and CDR2: SGDLS and YYNGEE. V shed 3 bases and J shed 0 bases, with 10 bases lying between them. The CDR3 DNA reads as TGTGCCAGCAGCGGCGGGCGCGGCTCCTACGAGCAGTACTTC. It codes for CASSGGRGSYEQYF.

The J gene is TRBJ1-2, the V gene TRBV19; unclear D gene. Germline CDR1 is LNHDA and CDR2 is SQIVND (reference sequence). V was pared by 7 bases and J by 3 bases, with 18 bases between. The CDR3 is 15 residues long. The CDR3 loop reads CASKKATREDYGYTF. The CDR3 bases are TGTGCCAGTAAAAAGGCGACCCGAGAGGACTATGGCTACACCTTC.

The chain's CDR3 is CATGQKEQYF. As DNA, the CDR3 is TGTGCCACCGGGCAAAAGGAGCAGTACTTC. The chain has TRBV28 and TRBJ2-7; D gene uncertain. CDR3 length equals 10 residues. In germline, CDR1 is MDHEN, CDR2 SYDVKM. V was pared by 10 bases and J by 7 bases, with 11 bases between.

CDR3 region: CASSQDPQARRTGELFF. The CDR3 coding sequence is TGCGCCAGCAGCCAAGATCCCCAGGCTAGGCGCACCGGGGAGCTGTTTTTT. The chain uses TRBV4-1 and TRBJ2-2; D gene ambiguous. With 0 bases removed from V and 4 bases from J, the gap between germline ends came to 15 bases. Germline V lookup: CDR1 MGHRA, CDR2 YSYEKL. The CDR3 contains 17 residues.

The chain has TRBV11-3 and TRBJ2-7, with TRBD1 identical over 7 bases. Trimming took 1 base from V and 5 from J; bases not matched to a gene: 5. This CDR3 region has 14 residues. Per germline, CDR1 SGHNT and CDR2 YENEEA. For the CDR3, the DNA is TGTGCCAGCAGCTTAGGGAACAGGGGTGACGAGCAGTACTTC. Its translation is CASSLGNRGDEQYF.

CDR3 sequence: CASSEQYTDGYTF. For the CDR3, the DNA is TGTGCCAGCAGTGAACAGTACACCGATGGCTACACCTTC. The V and J genes are TRBV25-1 and TRBJ1-2; D not resolved. Looked up from germline, CDR1 is MGHDK and CDR2 is SYGVNS. The CDR3 has 13 residues. V lost 2 bases, J lost 6 bases, and 10 bases lay in between.

The chain links TRBV2 to TRBJ2-2, with D possibly matching TRBD1 (6 bases). This CDR3 comprises 15 residues. The V and J ends lost 6 bases and 8 bases respectively, with 19 bases between them. Germline-derived CDR1 and CDR2 are SNHLY and FYNNEI. The CDR3 region is CASRGTRGIPGELFF. CDR3 coding DNA: TGTGCCAGCAGAGGGACCAGGGGCATCCCTGGGGAGCTGTTTTTT.

The rearrangement links TRBV6-5 to TRBJ1-1, with D uncertain. The V gene's germline CDR1 is MNHEY and CDR2 SVGAGI. This CDR3 spans 16 amino acids. V lost 2 bases and J 1 base, leaving 14 bases between the germline ends. Here the CDR3 DNA reads TGTGCCAGCAGTTACGACCAGCGCCGAGCGAACACTGAAGCTTTCTTT. It translates to CASSYDQRRANTEAFF.

The J gene is TRBJ1-1, the V gene TRBV5-1; perhaps TRBD1 as D (6 bases). The V end lost 6 bases, the J end lost 1 base, and 16 bases lay between the germline ends. Germline CDR1 is SGHRS and CDR2 is YFSETQ. The CDR3 is made up of 15 amino acids. The CDR3, as DNA: TGCGCCAGCAAGGATGGACAGCCAAGGAACACTGAAGCTTTCTTT. Amino acids: CASKDGQPRNTEAFF.

This chain links TRBV25-1 with TRBJ2-5, with D hard to call. This CDR3 has 14 residues. Germline V lookup: CDR1 MGHDK, CDR2 SYGVNS. V was shortened by 3 bases and J by 4 bases, with 12 bases between the two germline ends. The CDR3 DNA reads as TGTGCCAGCAGTGACCGGGTTTGGTCAGAGACCCAGTACTTC. This encodes CASSDRVWSETQYF.

Note on this clone: One end of the junction does not line up with germline, which may come from a read error. The chain links TRBV7-2 to TRBJ1-1; a weak D match, TRBD1 (6 bases). The CDR3 covers 18 residues. CDR1 is SGHTA, CDR2 FQGNSA, per germline. CDR3 region: CASSLYRMAPTGNAEAFF. The CDR3 DNA follows: TGTGCCAGCAGCTTATACCGAATGGCCCCCACAGGGAACGCTGAAGCTTTCTTT. The full variable domain, with the rest looked up from reference TRBV7-2 and TRBJ1-1, is GAGVSQSPSNKVTEKGKDVELRCDPISGHTALYWYRQSLGQGLEFLIYFQGNSAPDKSGLPSDRFSAERTGGSVSTLTIQRTQQEDSAVYLCASSLYRMAPTGNAEAFFGQGTRLTVV.

This sequence joins TRBV5-1 and TRBJ2-2, with 11 bases aligning to TRBD2. This CDR3 is 15 amino acids long. Trimming cost V 4 bases and J 5 bases; bases outside gene matches: 4. CDR1 and CDR2 from the germline V gene are SGHRS and YFSETQ. The CDR3 DNA reads TGCGCCAGCAGCGCACTAGCGGGAGAAACCGGGGAGCTGTTTTTT. Translation gives CASSALAGETGELFF.

The chain is built from TRBV28 and TRBJ2-7, with D hard to call. The CDR3 runs 15 residues. Trimming took 7 bases from V and 6 from J, leaving 22 bases between them. Germline V lookup: CDR1 MDHEN, CDR2 SYDVKM. CDR3 sequence: CASTPVVGLASEQYF. The CDR3 coding sequence is TGTGCCAGCACCCCCGTTGTCGGCCTGGCCAGCGAGCAGTACTTC.

The chain has TRBV6-5 and TRBJ1-1, with a possible D match to TRBD1 (5 bases). The germline V and J ends were trimmed by 2 bases and 1 base, with 14 bases remaining between them. This CDR3 has 16 amino acids. Germline CDR1 is MNHEY and CDR2 is SVGAGI. The CDR3 sequence is CASSYGRGRGNTEAFF. CDR3 DNA: TGTGCCAGCAGTTACGGTCGGGGGAGAGGGAACACTGAAGCTTTCTTT.

The chain uses TRBV7-9 and TRBJ1-2; weak D call: TRBD1 (6 bases). The ends were cut back, 1 base at V and 6 bases at J, with 12 bases in the middle. This CDR3 is 14 amino acids long. The V gene's germline CDR1 is SEHNR and CDR2 FQNEAQ (reference sequence). The chain's CDR3 is CASSLGGQRHGYTF. CDR3 DNA sequence: TGTGCCAGCAGCTTAGGAGGACAGCGTCATGGCTACACCTTC.

V is TRBV2 and J is TRBJ2-5; TRBD1 matches 8 bases. The germline V gene encodes CDR1 SNHLY and CDR2 FYNNEI. The ends lost 4 bases at V and 1 base at J; junction bases unmatched: 2. CDR3 size: 14 residues. The CDR3: CASSGDRTQETQYF. CDR3 sequence (DNA): TGTGCCAGCAGTGGGGACAGGACCCAAGAGACCCAGTACTTC.

This chain links TRBV5-1 with TRBJ1-1; weak D call: TRBD1 (6 bases). CDR3 length: 16 residues. V lost 1 base and J lost 4, with 17 bases in between. The V gene's germline CDR1 is SGHRS and CDR2 YFSETQ. CDR3 in amino acids: CASSLRGQGKSTEAFF. CDR3 coding DNA: TGCGCCAGCAGCTTGCGAGGCCAGGGGAAGAGCACTGAAGCTTTCTTT.

This chain connects TRBV6-6 to TRBJ2-1, with D possibly TRBD2 on 5 matching bases. CDR3 size: 14 residues. V lost 6 bases to trimming and J lost 0 bases, with 9 bases between them. Germline V gives CDR1 MNHNY, CDR2 SVGAGI (reference sequence). The CDR3 DNA sequence: TGTGCCAGCAGGAGGGAGAGCTCCTACAATGAGCAGTTCTTC. This sequence encodes CASRRESSYNEQFF.

The chain combines TRBV7-8 with TRBJ2-1; 13 nucleotides match TRBD2. Trimming removed 5 bases from V and 8 bases from J; junction bases left unmatched: 9. This CDR3 has 16 residues. The germline V gene encodes CDR1 SGHVS and CDR2 FQNEAQ. The DNA of the CDR3 is TGTGCCAGCAGCCCATGGACTAGCGGGAGTTTCGATGAGCAGTTCTTC. Its translation is CASSPWTSGSFDEQFF.

The J gene is TRBJ1-2, the V gene TRBV5-4, with D possibly being TRBD1 (5 bases). The V gene lost 2 bases and the J gene lost 13 bases, with 18 bases spanning the gap. This CDR3 comprises 13 residues. The germline CDR1 and CDR2 sequences are SGHNT and YYREEE (reference sequence). The CDR3 DNA reads as TGTGCCAGCAGCTTTTTTGGAGGAGAAAGGGGCACCTTC. The encoded protein is CASSFFGGERGTF.

V is TRBV6-5 and J is TRBJ2-5; D is unclear. Germline CDR1 is MNHEY and CDR2 is SVGAGI. The V and J ends lost 6 bases and 1 base respectively, with 9 bases between them. The CDR3 loop spans 13 amino acids. As DNA, the CDR3 is TGTGCCAGCAGACCGGGCCTCCAAGAGACCCAGTACTTC. It encodes CASRPGLQETQYF.

The chain is built from TRBV2 and TRBJ1-5; D unresolved. Germline V CDR1 and CDR2: SNHLY, FYNNEI. The CDR3 is 13 residues long. V was shortened by 7 bases and J by 1 base, with 8 bases between the two germline ends. The CDR3 is CASTSNSNQPQHF. CDR3 in DNA: TGTGCCAGCACCAGTAACAGCAATCAGCCCCAGCATTTT.

The rearrangement uses TRBV5-1 and TRBJ2-3; the D gene could be TRBD1 or TRBD2 (5 bases each). Trimming removed 5 bases at V and 0 bases at J, with 16 bases between. From germline, CDR1 is SGHRS and CDR2 YFSETQ. The CDR3 has 16 amino acids. CDR3 amino acids: CASSQWWGISTDTQYF. The DNA of the CDR3 is TGCGCCAGCAGTCAGTGGTGGGGGATTAGCACAGATACGCAGTATTTT.